Listed below are T cell receptor beta chains from one sample, sequenced in a study of T-cell memory formation after mild COVID-19. MiXCR was run by TCRdb on the 5' RACE reads, yielding one entry per CDR3 protein. The top ten clones hold around 20% of a sample with roughly 250,000 distinct CDR3 sequences, around 17% of them seen once. Sequencing was carried out using PBMCs or a T cell subset sorted from them (not recorded which). The receptors were gathered from a man between 18 and 35 years old who had mild COVID-19 (a few samples of this study predate the infection). Cell type and time point are not known. CDR3s leave out the opening cysteine and the closing phenylalanine or tryptophan. The listing skips clone size in some rows; elsewhere it reads once, few, many or a size class.

CDR3 length	V gene	clone size	J gene	CDR3 protein
13	TRBV5-1	-	TRBJ1-1	ASSLAPRGLTEAF
12	TRBV3-1	-	TRBJ2-1	ASSYRDRGNEQF
13	TRBV7-8	-	TRBJ1-2	ASSLAGTAGYGYT
13	TRBV6-6	-	TRBJ2-3	ASRRPSASTDTQY
10	TRBV6-5	few	TRBJ1-1	ASSQQGSEAF
13	TRBV6-6	few	TRBJ2-7	ASSTSGTQTYEQY
11	TRBV7-7	few	TRBJ2-5	ASSSQGAGTQY
15	TRBV7-3	-	TRBJ2-3	ASSLAAGPFSADTQY
11	TRBV28	-	TRBJ1-2	ASTEGARDGYT
12	TRBV12-3/TRBV12-4	few	TRBJ1-6	ASSFMGGNSPLH
12	TRBV29-1	few	TRBJ2-1	SGTLAGAYNEQF
12	TRBV7-2	-	TRBJ2-1	ASSSYGGGGEQF
13	TRBV28	few	TRBJ2-3	ASSLKGASTDTQY
15	TRBV7-2	-	TRBJ2-3	ASSLRRLAGSTDTQY
13	TRBV7-2	-	TRBJ1-5	ASSLAGQLNQPQH
15	TRBV12-5	-	TRBJ1-2	ASGLEMADGQGYGYT
12	TRBV7-6	once	TRBJ2-3	ASSPRWTTDTQY
10	TRBV14	few	TRBJ1-1	ASSQTRAPTT
12	TRBV3-1	-	TRBJ2-5	ASSSLTSVKTQY
14	TRBV7-6	-	TRBJ2-7	ASSPTGDSRSYEQY
12	TRBV20-1	-	TRBJ1-2	SARFPTGNYGYT
12	TRBV27	many	TRBJ2-3	ASSIGGGADTQY
13	TRBV5-1	-	TRBJ2-1	ASSPIAGVDNEQF
15	TRBV7-2	-	TRBJ2-5	ASSLFFERGDQETQY
14	TRBV9	few	TRBJ1-3	ASSGQGAPSGNTIY
11	TRBV2	-	TRBJ2-7	ASSEVQVREQY
12	TRBV5-1	many	TRBJ1-2	ASSLGPGNYGYT
14	TRBV24-1	many	TRBJ2-1	ATSDFAGGPFIEQF
13	TRBV7-2	-	TRBJ1-5	ASRSGTSSNQPQH
12	TRBV5-4	-	TRBJ2-3	ASRVQSSTDTQY
19	TRBV7-9	-	TRBJ2-1	ASSTPLFRQGEKSSYNEQF
11	TRBV7-9	few	TRBJ2-2	ASSMTTIGELF
14	TRBV29-1	-	TRBJ2-2	SVEGLAGTNTGELF
10	TRBV7-2	few	TRBJ1-6	ASSGNNSPLH
12	TRBV18	-	TRBJ1-2	ASSPTPGGYGYT
9	TRBV7-2	many	TRBJ2-7	ASSFYYEQY
13	TRBV20-1	many	TRBJ2-1	SALTSGGPYNEQF
15	TRBV15	few	TRBJ2-3	ATSRGGNGGLTDTQY
11	TRBV7-2	few	TRBJ1-1	ASSTGRNTEAF
13	TRBV28	many	TRBJ2-1	ASSELAGGFNEQF
12	TRBV2	once	TRBJ1-5	ASTIGQANQPQH